Below, 11 T cell receptor beta chains from the same sample are listed, as sequenced in a study of blood T cell repertoires in COVID-19. Using immunoSEQ multiplex PCR, the repertoire was profiled, and TCRdb retains in-frame clones only, with some absent. The table lists approximately 240,000 clones, roughly 82% of them singletons. The sample comprised peripheral blood. The receptor source for this set is an elderly woman with active or convalescent COVID-19.

In DNA form, the CDR3 reads TGTGCCAGCAGCCCAGGGTTCTCTGGGGCCAACGTCCTGACTTTC. Its translation is CASSPGFSGANVLTF. The chain recombines TRBV5-5 with TRBJ2-6; D is perhaps TRBD1 (5 bases). The V gene lost 4 bases and the J gene lost 0 bases, with 8 bases spanning the gap. This CDR3 is 15 amino acids long. CDR1 is SGHKS and CDR2 is YYEKEE in the germline V gene (reference sequence).

The CDR3: CAISESPSAGRTYGYTF. The CDR3, as DNA: TGTGCCATCAGTGAGTCGCCCTCTGCCGGCAGGACTTATGGCTACACCTTC. The genes are TRBV10-3 and TRBJ1-2; the D is unclear. CDR1 is ENHRY and CDR2 is SYGVKD in the germline V gene. CDR3 length: 17 residues. Trimming stripped 0 bases from V and 5 bases from J, with 19 bases between.

This chain connects TRBV4-1 to TRBJ1-5, with a tentative D call TRBD1 (6 bases). Trimming removed 0 bases from V and 9 bases from J, with 9 bases in between. CDR3 size: 13 residues. CDR1 and CDR2 (germline): MGHRA, YSYEKL. CDR3 amino acids: CASSQDRGRPQHF. CDR3 DNA: TGCGCCAGCAGCCAAGACAGGGGCCGGCCCCAGCATTTT.

V usage is TRBV28 and J usage is TRBJ1-5, with 7 bases fitting TRBD1. The CDR3 length is 13 residues. V shed 11 bases, J shed 6 bases, and the junction held 10 bases outside the gene matches. Germline loops: CDR1 MDHEN, CDR2 SYDVKM. The CDR3, as DNA: TGTGCCTTGGCAGGGGGGACGACTCAGCCCCAGCATTTT. It codes for CALAGGTTQPQHF. Variable domain in full (rest from reference TRBV28 and TRBJ1-5): DVKVTQSSRYLVKRTGEKVFLECVQDMDHENMFWYRQDPGLGLRLIYFSYDVKMKEKGDIPEGYSVSREKKERFSLILESASTNQTSMYLCALAGGTTQPQHFGDGTRLSIL.

The gene calls are TRBV9 and TRBJ1-4; 9 bases fit TRBD1. V lost 6 bases to trimming and J lost 4 bases; unmatched junction nucleotides: 10. CDR1 SGDLS and CDR2 YYNGEE come from the germline V gene. The CDR3 length is 16 residues. CDR3 sequence: CASTVGQGIFNEKLFF. The CDR3 DNA is TGTGCCAGCACGGTTGGACAGGGGATCTTTAATGAAAAACTGTTTTTT.

The V and J genes are TRBV28 and TRBJ2-6; D possibly corresponds to TRBD1 (5 bases). Trimming removed 5 bases at V and 2 bases at J, with 7 bases between. The CDR3 sequence is 14 residues long. Germline V CDR1 and CDR2: MDHEN, SYDVKM. The CDR3 spells CASSRTTGANVLTF. In nucleotides, the CDR3 is TGTGCCAGCAGTCGGACAACTGGGGCCAACGTCCTGACTTTC. The full variable domain, with the rest looked up from reference TRBV28 and TRBJ2-6, is DVKVTQSSRYLVKRTGEKVFLECVQDMDHENMFWYRQDPGLGLRLIYFSYDVKMKEKGDIPEGYSVSREKKERFSLILESASTNQTSMYLCASSRTTGANVLTFGAGSRLTVL.

In its sample, this clone was seen a few times. The V gene is TRBV6-5, the J gene TRBJ1-5, with D maybe TRBD1 (6 bases). Germline CDR1 MNHEY, CDR2 SVGAGI. The V and J ends lost 7 bases and 0 bases respectively, with 7 bases between them. There are 13 residues in the CDR3. As DNA, the CDR3 is TGTGCCAGCACAGGGGTTAGCAATCAGCCCCAGCATTTT. Translation: CASTGVSNQPQHF.

This rearrangement joins TRBV5-1 to TRBJ2-3; 13 bases are a match to TRBD2. The J segment lost 5 bases and the V segment lost 3 bases, leaving 6 bases of the junction unmatched. The CDR3 sequence is 16 residues long. Germline assignment: CDR1 SGHRS and CDR2 YFSETQ. The CDR3 sequence is CASSYGLAGAGDTQYF. The CDR3 nucleotides are TGCGCCAGCAGCTACGGACTAGCGGGAGCAGGAGATACGCAGTATTTT.

The chain uses TRBV3-1 (or the pseudogene TRBV3-2) and TRBJ2-5; no definite D call. Germline values: CDR1 LGHDT, CDR2 YNNKEL (reference sequence). The V gene lost 1 base and the J gene lost 5 bases, with 8 bases spanning the gap. The CDR3 is 13 residues long. The CDR3 protein is CASSQALYETQYF. The CDR3 DNA follows: TGTGCCAGCAGCCAAGCACTGTATGAGACCCAGTACTTC.

This chain joins TRBV7-6 and TRBJ1-2; D is unclear. Trimming removed 1 base at V and 4 bases at J, with 7 bases between. CDR3 length equals 13 residues. Germline V gene sequence: CDR1 SGHVS, CDR2 FNYEAQ. CDR3 sequence (DNA): TGTGCCAGCAGCTTAGGAGGGCCCTATGGCTACACCTTC. Translating gives CASSLGGPYGYTF.

This clone was counted once. The chain links TRBV4-1 to TRBJ2-3, with D maybe TRBD2 (6 bases). This CDR3 is 15 amino acids long. The ends were cut back, 0 bases at V and 7 bases at J, with 14 bases in the middle. The germline V gene encodes CDR1 MGHRA and CDR2 YSYEKL. Here the CDR3 DNA reads TGCGCCAGCAGCCAAGAGACTAGGGTTGCAAATACGCAGTATTTT. Amino acid sequence: CASSQETRVANTQYF.